Listed below are T cell receptor beta chains from one sample, sequenced in a study of CD4 T cells in relation to SARS-CoV-2 and coronaviruses. The repertoire was sequenced with immunoSEQ multiplex PCR; TCRdb's copy has only in-frame clones and lacks some. The repertoire includes 20,000 to 25,000 clones, around 66% of them detected once, and approximately 10% sits in the top ten. Their antigen targets remain unknown. The sample comprised CD4+ T cells from PBMCs, cultured in vitro. The receptors were sampled from a human donor in good health. Both conserved end residues are part of each CDR3. A D gene is named only where the DNA matches it firmly. Only some rows state a clone size, as once, few, many or a class for expanded clones.

v_call: TRBV6-2/TRBV6-3; d_call: .; j_call: TRBJ2-6; clone_size: .; cdr3_aa: CASSTGSSGANVLTF; cdr3_nt: TGTGCCAGCAGTACAGGGAGCTCTGGGGCCAACGTCCTGACTTTC
v_call: TRBV7-8; d_call: TRBD1; j_call: TRBJ1-5; clone_size: .; cdr3_aa: CASSSISGGAGQPQHF; cdr3_nt: TGTGCCAGCAGCTCGATATCAGGGGGCGCGGGGCAGCCCCAGCATTTT
v_call: TRBV7-7; d_call: TRBD2; j_call: TRBJ2-5; clone_size: few; cdr3_aa: CASSPSGGKTQYF; cdr3_nt: TGTGCCAGCAGCCCTAGCGGGGGCAAGACCCAGTACTTC
v_call: TRBV3-1/TRBV3-2; d_call: TRBD2; j_call: TRBJ2-7; clone_size: .; cdr3_aa: CASSPWLEPGGRNSEQYF; cdr3_nt: TGTGCCAGCAGCCCATGGTTGGAGCCGGGCGGGAGAAACTCCGAGCAGTACTTC
v_call: TRBV7-9; d_call: .; j_call: TRBJ2-4; clone_size: .; cdr3_aa: CASSSRAGKNIQYF; cdr3_nt: TGTGCCAGCAGCTCAAGGGCAGGGAAAAACATTCAGTACTTC
v_call: TRBV5-1; d_call: TRBD1; j_call: TRBJ1-2; clone_size: .; cdr3_aa: CASSLLRQGNYGYTF; cdr3_nt: TGCGCCAGCAGCTTGCTGCGACAGGGGAACTATGGCTACACCTTC
v_call: TRBV12-5; d_call: .; j_call: TRBJ1-3; clone_size: once; cdr3_aa: CASGSQGSGNTIYF; cdr3_nt: TGTGCTAGTGGTTCCCAGGGGTCTGGAAACACCATATATTTT
v_call: TRBV12-5; d_call: .; j_call: TRBJ1-5; clone_size: .; cdr3_aa: CASGLSSGQPQHF; cdr3_nt: TGTGCTAGTGGTTTGTCGTCCGGTCAGCCCCAGCATTTT
v_call: TRBV7-9; d_call: TRBD2; j_call: TRBJ2-7; clone_size: .; cdr3_aa: CASSLAPGLLGYEQYF; cdr3_nt: TGTGCCAGCAGCTTAGCCCCGGGACTACTGGGCTACGAGCAGTACTTC
v_call: TRBV6-6; d_call: .; j_call: TRBJ1-5; clone_size: .; cdr3_aa: CASTPFQGPWNQPQHF; cdr3_nt: TGTGCCAGCACCCCTTTTCAGGGGCCTTGGAATCAGCCCCAGCATTTT
v_call: TRBV7-8; d_call: .; j_call: TRBJ2-7; clone_size: .; cdr3_aa: CASARQPGVYEQYF; cdr3_nt: TGTGCCAGCGCCAGACAGCCTGGGGTATACGAGCAGTACTTC
v_call: TRBV7-8; d_call: TRBD2; j_call: TRBJ2-2; clone_size: .; cdr3_aa: CASSLVRLAGLDPTGELFF; cdr3_nt: TGTGCCAGCAGCTTAGTTCGACTAGCGGGACTCGACCCCACCGGGGAGCTGTTTTTT
v_call: TRBV5-1; d_call: .; j_call: TRBJ1-1; clone_size: medium-sized; cdr3_aa: CASSLERGRDLNTEAFF; cdr3_nt: TGCGCCAGCAGCTTGGAGCGGGGTCGAGACTTGAACACTGAAGCTTTCTTT
v_call: TRBV18; d_call: TRBD2; j_call: TRBJ2-5; clone_size: .; cdr3_aa: CASSRGLASQETQYF; cdr3_nt: TGTGCCAGCTCCCGAGGACTAGCGAGCCAAGAGACCCAGTACTTC
v_call: TRBV6-2/TRBV6-3; d_call: TRBD1; j_call: TRBJ1-1; clone_size: .; cdr3_aa: CASSRGQLNTEAFF; cdr3_nt: TGTGCCAGCAGTCGGGGACAGCTGAACACTGAAGCTTTCTTT
v_call: TRBV6-1; d_call: .; j_call: TRBJ1-2; clone_size: .; cdr3_aa: CASSEYETGTYGYTF; cdr3_nt: TGTGCCAGCAGTGAATATGAGACAGGTACCTATGGCTACACCTTC
v_call: TRBV19; d_call: TRBD1; j_call: TRBJ2-3; clone_size: .; cdr3_aa: CASSSGSWGQKSDTQYF; cdr3_nt: TGTGCCAGTAGTAGTGGTAGTTGGGGACAGAAATCAGATACGCAGTATTTT
v_call: TRBV6-2/TRBV6-3; d_call: .; j_call: TRBJ1-2; clone_size: .; cdr3_aa: CASSGGHGYTF; cdr3_nt: TGTGCCAGCAGTGGCGGTCATGGCTACACCTTC
v_call: TRBV14; d_call: .; j_call: TRBJ2-1; clone_size: .; cdr3_aa: CASSQGEAEQFF; cdr3_nt: TGTGCCAGCAGCCAGGGGGAGGCTGAGCAGTTCTTC
v_call: TRBV7-2; d_call: .; j_call: TRBJ2-5; clone_size: .; cdr3_aa: CASTERFQQETQYF; cdr3_nt: TGTGCCAGCACCGAAAGGTTCCAGCAAGAGACCCAGTACTTC
v_call: TRBV2; d_call: .; j_call: TRBJ1-2; clone_size: few; cdr3_aa: CASSEQNYGYTF; cdr3_nt: TGTGCCAGCAGTGAGCAGAACTATGGCTACACCTTC
v_call: TRBV5-1; d_call: TRBD1; j_call: TRBJ1-2; clone_size: .; cdr3_aa: CASSPRGGDSYGYTF; cdr3_nt: TGCGCCAGCAGCCCCAGAGGCGGGGACAGCTATGGCTACACCTTC
v_call: TRBV7-9; d_call: .; j_call: TRBJ1-1; clone_size: .; cdr3_aa: CASSLWQSGNTEAFF; cdr3_nt: TGTGCCAGCAGCTTATGGCAGTCGGGGAACACTGAAGCTTTCTTT
v_call: TRBV2; d_call: .; j_call: TRBJ1-2; clone_size: few; cdr3_aa: CASRAGTLYGYTF; cdr3_nt: TGTGCCAGCAGGGCCGGGACTCTCTATGGCTACACCTTC
v_call: TRBV4-1; d_call: .; j_call: TRBJ2-7; clone_size: .; cdr3_aa: CASSQAEWWVASYEQYF; cdr3_nt: TGCGCCAGCAGCCAAGCTGAGTGGTGGGTAGCCTCCTACGAGCAGTACTTC
v_call: TRBV5-4; d_call: .; j_call: TRBJ2-3; clone_size: .; cdr3_aa: CASSRWTRDTDTQYF; cdr3_nt: TGTGCCAGCAGCCGGTGGACGCGGGACACAGATACGCAGTATTTT
v_call: TRBV19; d_call: TRBD1; j_call: TRBJ2-4; clone_size: .; cdr3_aa: CASSIDPTGRSIQYF; cdr3_nt: TGTGCCAGTAGTATAGATCCGACAGGGAGAAGCATTCAGTACTTC
v_call: TRBV7-3; d_call: TRBD2; j_call: TRBJ2-1; clone_size: .; cdr3_aa: CASSTTGTSGRWNEQFF; cdr3_nt: TGTGCCAGCAGCACAACGGGAACCAGCGGGAGGTGGAATGAGCAGTTCTTC
v_call: TRBV9; d_call: .; j_call: TRBJ2-2; clone_size: once; cdr3_aa: CASSVRGGTGELFF; cdr3_nt: TGTGCCAGCAGCGTCCGGGGAGGAACCGGGGAGCTGTTTTTT
v_call: TRBV7-7; d_call: .; j_call: TRBJ2-1; clone_size: .; cdr3_aa: CASSSAGPHTQQFF; cdr3_nt: TGTGCCAGCAGCTCAGCCGGGCCCCACACGCAGCAGTTCTTC
v_call: TRBV11-2; d_call: .; j_call: TRBJ2-3; clone_size: .; cdr3_aa: CASSLGRGGMTDTQYF; cdr3_nt: TGTGCCAGCAGCTTAGGGAGGGGGGGGATGACAGATACGCAGTATTTT
v_call: TRBV6-1; d_call: TRBD2; j_call: TRBJ2-3; clone_size: .; cdr3_aa: CASSESGSGITQYF; cdr3_nt: TGTGCCAGCAGTGAAAGTGGAAGCGGGATAACGCAGTATTTT
v_call: TRBV19; d_call: TRBD1; j_call: TRBJ1-4; clone_size: .; cdr3_aa: CASSPGTGGNPEF; cdr3_nt: TGTGCCAGTAGTCCCGGGACAGGGGGAAACCCCGAATTT
v_call: TRBV20-1; d_call: .; j_call: TRBJ1-2; clone_size: few; cdr3_aa: CNLDRHYGYTF; cdr3_nt: TGCAACCTTGACAGACACTATGGCTACACCTTC
v_call: TRBV5-5; d_call: .; j_call: TRBJ2-2; clone_size: .; cdr3_aa: CASSSRGGAGELFF; cdr3_nt: TGTGCCAGCAGCTCCAGGGGGGGGGCCGGGGAGCTGTTTTTT
v_call: TRBV11-2; d_call: TRBD2; j_call: TRBJ2-7; clone_size: few; cdr3_aa: CASSQRTSGRYEQYF; cdr3_nt: TGTGCCAGCAGCCAAAGGACTAGCGGGAGATACGAGCAGTACTTC
v_call: TRBV5-5; d_call: .; j_call: TRBJ2-6; clone_size: .; cdr3_aa: CASSSPAGANVLTF; cdr3_nt: TGTGCCAGCAGCTCCCCCGCCGGGGCCAACGTCCTGACTTTC
v_call: TRBV4-2; d_call: .; j_call: TRBJ2-2; clone_size: once; cdr3_aa: CASSQDYQLVAGELFF; cdr3_nt: TGTGCCAGCAGCCAAGATTATCAACTAGTAGCCGGGGAGCTGTTTTTT
v_call: TRBV6-5; d_call: TRBD1; j_call: TRBJ2-3; clone_size: .; cdr3_aa: CASSPRDRGTDTQYF; cdr3_nt: TGTGCCAGCAGTCCCCGGGACAGGGGTACAGATACGCAGTATTTT
v_call: TRBV19; d_call: TRBD2; j_call: TRBJ2-7; clone_size: .; cdr3_aa: CASSINLSGSFDEQYF; cdr3_nt: TGTGCCAGTAGTATAAACCTTAGCGGGAGTTTTGACGAGCAGTACTTC
v_call: TRBV5-1; d_call: .; j_call: TRBJ2-7; clone_size: .; cdr3_aa: CASSPRTAQSSYEQYF; cdr3_nt: TGCGCCAGCAGCCCCAGGACAGCTCAGTCCTCCTACGAGCAGTACTTC
v_call: TRBV7-9; d_call: .; j_call: TRBJ2-3; clone_size: once; cdr3_aa: CASSLAETRTQYF; cdr3_nt: TGTGCCAGCAGCTTAGCGGAGACGAGGACGCAGTATTTT
v_call: TRBV7-9; d_call: .; j_call: TRBJ1-5; clone_size: few; cdr3_aa: CASSPGQPNQPQHF; cdr3_nt: TGTGCCAGCAGCCCCGGACAGCCCAATCAGCCCCAGCATTTT
v_call: TRBV10-3; d_call: TRBD1; j_call: TRBJ2-7; clone_size: .; cdr3_aa: CAISDSGTGDYEQYF; cdr3_nt: TGTGCCATCAGTGACTCCGGGACAGGGGACTACGAGCAGTACTTC
v_call: TRBV18; d_call: .; j_call: TRBJ2-7; clone_size: few; cdr3_aa: CASSLRGSYEQYF; cdr3_nt: TGTGCCAGCTCACTTCGGGGAAGCTACGAGCAGTACTTC
v_call: TRBV7-9; d_call: .; j_call: TRBJ1-4; clone_size: .; cdr3_aa: CASSLARGTTNEKLFF; cdr3_nt: TGTGCCAGCAGCTTAGCGCGGGGAACAACTAATGAAAAACTGTTTTTT
v_call: TRBV29-1; d_call: TRBD1; j_call: TRBJ1-5; clone_size: .; cdr3_aa: CSVSTGLDQPQHF; cdr3_nt: TGCAGCGTTTCGACAGGGTTGGATCAGCCCCAGCATTTT
v_call: TRBV11-3; d_call: .; j_call: TRBJ2-7; clone_size: .; cdr3_aa: CASSSGGRSEQYF; cdr3_nt: TGTGCCAGCAGCTCCGGGGGTCGCTCCGAGCAGTACTTC
v_call: TRBV9; d_call: TRBD2; j_call: TRBJ2-3; clone_size: .; cdr3_aa: CASSEGPGGLTDTQYF; cdr3_nt: TGTGCCAGCAGCGAAGGGCCGGGGGGTCTCACAGATACGCAGTATTTT
v_call: TRBV12-5; d_call: .; j_call: TRBJ1-4; clone_size: .; cdr3_aa: CASGLFLRELFF; cdr3_nt: TGTGCTAGTGGTTTGTTCCTGAGGGAACTGTTTTTT
v_call: TRBV5-5; d_call: .; j_call: TRBJ1-5; clone_size: .; cdr3_aa: CASSLSWTESNQPQHF; cdr3_nt: TGTGCCAGCAGCTTGTCCTGGACGGAGTCGAATCAGCCCCAGCATTTT
v_call: TRBV29-1; d_call: .; j_call: TRBJ2-3; clone_size: few; cdr3_aa: CSAGFSTDTQYF; cdr3_nt: TGCAGCGCGGGGTTCAGCACAGATACGCAGTATTTT
v_call: TRBV5-8; d_call: TRBD1; j_call: TRBJ2-5; clone_size: .; cdr3_aa: CASSPGQGAGETQYF; cdr3_nt: TGTGCCAGCAGCCCGGGACAGGGGGCAGGGGAGACCCAGTACTTC
v_call: TRBV6-1; d_call: .; j_call: TRBJ1-1; clone_size: .; cdr3_aa: CASSDRETVPFF; cdr3_nt: TGTGCCAGCAGTGACCGCGAGACAGTGCCCTTCTTT
v_call: TRBV7-9; d_call: .; j_call: TRBJ2-7; clone_size: few; cdr3_aa: CASSLAGGPYEQYF; cdr3_nt: TGTGCCAGCAGCTTAGCTGGGGGCCCCTACGAGCAGTACTTC
v_call: TRBV6-4; d_call: .; j_call: TRBJ2-1; clone_size: .; cdr3_aa: CASSPTPGAKRGEQFF; cdr3_nt: TGTGCCAGCAGTCCGACCCCGGGAGCCAAACGGGGTGAGCAGTTCTTC
v_call: TRBV11-2; d_call: .; j_call: TRBJ1-3; clone_size: few; cdr3_aa: CASNTGPGNTIYF; cdr3_nt: TGTGCCAGCAATACGGGTCCTGGAAACACCATATATTTT
v_call: TRBV12-3/TRBV12-4; d_call: .; j_call: TRBJ2-7; clone_size: .; cdr3_aa: CASGTGYEQYF; cdr3_nt: TGTGCCAGCGGGACCGGCTACGAGCAGTACTTC
v_call: TRBV5-1; d_call: .; j_call: TRBJ2-7; clone_size: .; cdr3_aa: CASSPMSPYEQYF; cdr3_nt: TGCGCCAGCAGTCCCATGTCGCCCTACGAGCAGTACTTC